Listed here are 21 T cell receptor beta chains from one sample, sequenced in a study of blood T cell repertoires in COVID-19. Sequencing was performed with immunoSEQ multiplex PCR; in TCRdb, only in-frame clones are kept and a portion is missing. The sample lists around 140,000 clones; around 90% were seen once. The sequencing input was peripheral blood. The receptors here all came from a man aged 70 or older with acute or convalescent COVID-19.

The rearrangement uses TRBV27 and TRBJ2-7; weak D call: TRBD1 (5 bases). The CDR3 runs 12 residues. CDR1 and CDR2 from the germline V gene are MNHEY and SMNVEV (reference sequence). V lost 5 bases, J lost 5 bases, and 10 bases lay in between. In nucleotides, the CDR3 is TGTGCCAGCAGTAGCCTAGGGGACGAGCAGTACTTC. It translates to CASSSLGDEQYF.

This clone was counted once. The chain carries TRBV14 and TRBJ2-1; D might be TRBD1 (6 bases). Trimming removed 3 bases at V and 9 bases at J, with 12 bases between. Germline assignment: CDR1 SGHDN and CDR2 FVKESK. The CDR3 is 13 residues long. The CDR3 protein is CASSQQGMGEQFF. The CDR3 nucleotides are TGTGCCAGCAGCCAGCAGGGGATGGGTGAGCAGTTCTTC.

This sequence joins TRBV6-1 and TRBJ2-3; tentative D call: TRBD2 (6 bases). Trimming took 0 bases from V and 5 from J, leaving 12 bases between them. The CDR3 has 15 amino acids. Per the germline V gene, CDR1 is MNHNS and CDR2 is SASEGT. DNA of the CDR3: TGTGCCAGCAGTGAAGCGCTTCAGGGAGGAGATACGCAGTATTTT. Its protein is CASSEALQGGDTQYF.

The V call is TRBV2, the J call TRBJ2-7; 8 positions agree with TRBD2. The V gene's germline CDR1 is SNHLY and CDR2 FYNNEI. Trimming at V came to 6 bases and at J to 3 bases, leaving 10 bases not matched to a gene. CDR3 length equals 15 residues. CDR3 bases: TGTGCCAGCAGGCTACGGGGAGCGGGAGACTACGAGCAGTACTTC. Amino acids: CASRLRGAGDYEQYF.

The V and J genes are TRBV27 and TRBJ2-7; possible D gene TRBD2, 6 bases. The CDR3 totals 14 residues. Trimming removed 5 bases from V and 2 bases from J, with 13 bases in between. Germline assignment: CDR1 MNHEY and CDR2 SMNVEV (reference sequence). The CDR3 sequence: CASSPLGGTYEQYF. CDR3 in DNA: TGTGCCAGCAGTCCCCTGGGGGGAACCTACGAGCAGTACTTC.

This rearrangement joins TRBV2 to TRBJ1-1; D uncertain. Germline V CDR1 and CDR2: SNHLY, FYNNEI. There are 13 residues in the CDR3. The V end lost 6 bases, the J end lost 7 bases, and 15 bases lay between the germline ends. The CDR3 sequence is CASSQGGWDEAFF. Written as DNA, the CDR3 is TGTGCCAGCAGCCAAGGAGGGTGGGATGAAGCTTTCTTT.

This chain joins TRBV5-6 and TRBJ1-2; 7 positions match TRBD1. The CDR3 consists of 15 residues. Unmatched junction bases numbered 9, after V lost 2 bases and J lost 5 bases. In germline, CDR1 is SGHDT, CDR2 YYEEEE. The CDR3 DNA follows: TGTGCCAGCAGCTTAGGGGGCGCCCTTAGGTATGGCTACACCTTC. This gives the protein CASSLGGALRYGYTF.

There are a few counts of this clone. The chain has TRBV29-1 and TRBJ1-2; 7 bases map to TRBD1. Germline CDR1 SQVTM, CDR2 ANQGSEA. The CDR3 consists of 14 residues. With 4 bases clipped from V and 4 bases from J, the junction kept 9 bases outside the gene matches. DNA for the CDR3: TGCAGCGTTGCCCGCAGGGACAGCCGCTATGGCTACACCTTC. Its protein is CSVARRDSRYGYTF.

The chain is built from TRBV7-2 and TRBJ1-1; no definite D call. The CDR3 contains 13 residues. Germline V gene sequence: CDR1 SGHTA, CDR2 FQGNSA. V gave up 2 bases and J gave up 2 bases, with 6 bases separating them. Here the CDR3 reads CASSLPVNTEAFF. In nucleotides, the CDR3 is TGTGCCAGCAGCTTACCAGTAAACACTGAAGCTTTCTTT.

V is TRBV12-3 or TRBV12-4 and J is TRBJ2-1, with D hard to call. This CDR3 contains 12 residues. With 3 bases removed from V and 7 bases from J, the gap between germline ends came to 7 bases. Here the CDR3 DNA reads TGTGCCAGCAGTTTCGGGTATAATGAGCAGTTCTTC. Translation gives CASSFGYNEQFF.

The CDR3 bases are TGTGCCAGTAGTATGCCTCAGACAGATACGCAGTATTTT. This sequence encodes CASSMPQTDTQYF. V and J are TRBV19 and TRBJ2-3; D uncertain. The CDR3 length is 13 residues. V lost 3 bases to trimming and J lost 3 bases, with 7 bases between them. Germline CDR1 is LNHDA and CDR2 is SQIVND (reference sequence). Full variable domain (remainder filled in from reference TRBV19 and TRBJ2-3): DGGITQSPKYLFRKEGQNVTLSCEQNLNHDAMYWYRQDPGQGLRLIYYSQIVNDFQKGDIAEGYSVSREKKESFPLTVTSAQKNPTAFYLCASSMPQTDTQYFGPGTRLTVL.

The rearrangement uses TRBV18 and TRBJ1-1; D might be TRBD1 (6 bases). Germline loops: CDR1 KGHSH, CDR2 LQKENI. The CDR3 sequence is 15 residues long. Trimming took off 1 base at V and 3 bases at J, with 12 bases between the two ends. As DNA, the CDR3 is TGTGCCAGCTCACCACGGGCAGGGGCGGACACTGAAGCTTTCTTT. Protein product: CASSPRAGADTEAFF.

This chain uses TRBV7-9 with TRBJ2-5; TRBD1 matches 9 bases. Germline V lookup: CDR1 SEHNR, CDR2 FQNEAQ (reference sequence). After removal of 3 bases from V and 5 bases from J, the junction contained 4 bases not matched to a gene. The CDR3 runs 14 residues. The CDR3 loop is CASSLDRGDETQYF. The CDR3 DNA is TGTGCCAGCAGCTTGGACAGGGGCGACGAGACCCAGTACTTC.

This rearrangement joins TRBV6-2 or TRBV6-3 to TRBJ1-1, with 8 nucleotides matching TRBD1. V was pared by 2 bases and J by 1 base, with 15 bases of the junction left unmatched. The CDR3 is 19 amino acids. The germline gives CDR1 MNHEY, CDR2 SVGEGT. CDR3 amino acids: CASSYPELGAGGWNTEAFF. The DNA for the CDR3 is TGTGCCAGCAGTTACCCTGAGCTAGGGGCAGGGGGCTGGAACACTGAAGCTTTCTTT.

This clone was counted a few times. CDR3 amino acids: CASSQERLAGTGELFF. CDR3 sequence (DNA): TGTGCCAGCAGCCAAGAGCGTCTAGCGGGCACCGGGGAGCTGTTTTTT. V and J are TRBV4-2 and TRBJ2-2; 8 positions agree with TRBD2. CDR1 and CDR2 (germline): LGHNA, YNFKEQ. CDR3 length: 16 residues. V lost 0 bases, J lost 4 bases, and 4 bases stayed unmatched.

This clone has more than one count but fewer than ten. The gene calls are TRBV5-1 and TRBJ2-5; 8 bases map to TRBD1. V was clipped by 0 bases and J by 0 bases; unmatched bases: 1. CDR1 SGHRS and CDR2 YFSETQ come from the germline V gene. This CDR3 is 15 amino acids long. CDR3 sequence: CASSLGQGNQETQYF. The CDR3 DNA reads TGCGCCAGCAGCTTGGGACAGGGGAACCAAGAGACCCAGTACTTC.

The genes are TRBV5-1 and TRBJ1-4, with TRBD1 identical over 9 bases. CDR3 length: 15 residues. CDR1 and CDR2 from the germline V gene are SGHRS and YFSETQ. J was trimmed by 5 bases and V by 4 bases; bases with no gene match: 6. The CDR3 region is CASSPQGQGNEKLFF. CDR3 nucleotide sequence: TGCGCCAGCAGCCCACAGGGACAGGGCAATGAAAAACTGTTTTTT.

The chain is built from TRBV29-1 and TRBJ1-2, with D possibly being TRBD1 (5 bases). Between the trimmed V and J ends, which lost 6 bases and 6 bases, there was a span of 14 bases. The CDR3 length is 12 residues. Germline V gives CDR1 SQVTM, CDR2 ANQGSEA. CDR3 nucleotide sequence: TGCAGCGTCCAAAGGGCAGGGAATGGCTACACCTTC. Its translation: CSVQRAGNGYTF.

The chain is built from TRBV18 and TRBJ2-3, with 15 bases fitting TRBD2. The CDR3 length is 16 residues. J was trimmed by 5 bases and V by 3 bases; bases with no gene match: 3. Germline values: CDR1 KGHSH, CDR2 LQKENI. The CDR3, as DNA: TGTGCCAGCTCACCCCCGGGACTAGCGGGGGGAGATACGCAGTATTTT. It specifies CASSPPGLAGGDTQYF.

CDR3 in amino acids: CASSSGQALGELFF. The CDR3 coding sequence is TGTGCCAGCAGCTCAGGACAGGCTCTCGGGGAGCTGTTTTTT. This sequence joins TRBV7-9 and TRBJ2-2, with 7 bases lining up with TRBD1. The trim removed 4 bases at V and 7 bases at J, leaving 6 bases unmatched. The CDR3 is 14 amino acids. Per the germline V gene, CDR1 is SEHNR and CDR2 is FQNEAQ (reference sequence). Full variable domain (remainder filled in from reference TRBV7-9 and TRBJ2-2): DTGVSQNPRHKITKRGQNVTFRCDPISEHNRLYWYRQTLGQGPEFLTYFQNEAQLEKSRLLSDRFSAERPKGSFSTLEIQRTEQGDSAMYLCASSSGQALGELFFGEGSRLTVL.

The J gene is TRBJ1-5, the V gene TRBV12-5; the D is unclear. With 1 base removed from V and 1 base from J, the gap between germline ends came to 5 bases. CDR1 and CDR2 (germline): LGHNT, FRNRAP. This CDR3 region has 14 residues. The CDR3 sequence: CASGLGGSNQPQHF. DNA of the CDR3: TGTGCTAGTGGTTTGGGAGGGAGCAATCAGCCCCAGCATTTT.